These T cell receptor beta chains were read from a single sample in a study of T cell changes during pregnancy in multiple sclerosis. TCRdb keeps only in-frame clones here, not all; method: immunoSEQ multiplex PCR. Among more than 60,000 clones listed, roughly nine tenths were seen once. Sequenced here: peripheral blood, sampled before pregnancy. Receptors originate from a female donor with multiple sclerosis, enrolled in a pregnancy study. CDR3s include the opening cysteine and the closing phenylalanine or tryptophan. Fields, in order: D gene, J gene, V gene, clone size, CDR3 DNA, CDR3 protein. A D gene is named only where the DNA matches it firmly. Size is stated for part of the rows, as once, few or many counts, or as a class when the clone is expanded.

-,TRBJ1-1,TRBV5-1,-,TGCGCCAGCAGCTTGGACCTATTCACTGAAGCTTTCTTT,CASSLDLFTEAFF
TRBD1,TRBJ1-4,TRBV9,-,TGTGCCAGCAGCATCGGACAGGGAAAAGAAAAACTGTTTTTT,CASSIGQGKEKLFF
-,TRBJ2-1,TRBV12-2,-,TGTGCAAGTCGCTTAGGATCGGCGGCGAGCTCCTACAATGAGCAGTTCTTC,CASRLGSAASSYNEQFF
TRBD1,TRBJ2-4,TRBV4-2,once,TGTGCCAGCAGCCAAGACTGGCAGGGGGTCGACGAAAACATTCAGTACTTC,CASSQDWQGVDENIQYF
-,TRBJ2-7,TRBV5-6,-,TGTGCCAGCAGCTTGAGGGGTTTGGGGGAGCAGTACTTC,CASSLRGLGEQYF
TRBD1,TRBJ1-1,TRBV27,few,TGTGCCAGCAGTTCCTGGACAGGAATGATGAACACTGAAGCTTTCTTT,CASSSWTGMMNTEAFF
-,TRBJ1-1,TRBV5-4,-,TGTGCCAGCAGCTTGGGCAGGGGATGGACTGAAGCTTTCTTT,CASSLGRGWTEAFF
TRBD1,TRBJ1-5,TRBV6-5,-,TGTGCCAGCAGTTGGGACAGGAGCAATCAGCCCCAGCATTTT,CASSWDRSNQPQHF
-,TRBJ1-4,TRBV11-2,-,TGTGCCAGCAGCTCGGGGGTTGGGCAGGATGAAAAACTGTTTTTT,CASSSGVGQDEKLFF
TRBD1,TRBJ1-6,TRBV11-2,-,TGTGCCAGCAGGGGAGGACAGGGGAGTAATTCACCCCTCCACTTT,CASRGGQGSNSPLHF